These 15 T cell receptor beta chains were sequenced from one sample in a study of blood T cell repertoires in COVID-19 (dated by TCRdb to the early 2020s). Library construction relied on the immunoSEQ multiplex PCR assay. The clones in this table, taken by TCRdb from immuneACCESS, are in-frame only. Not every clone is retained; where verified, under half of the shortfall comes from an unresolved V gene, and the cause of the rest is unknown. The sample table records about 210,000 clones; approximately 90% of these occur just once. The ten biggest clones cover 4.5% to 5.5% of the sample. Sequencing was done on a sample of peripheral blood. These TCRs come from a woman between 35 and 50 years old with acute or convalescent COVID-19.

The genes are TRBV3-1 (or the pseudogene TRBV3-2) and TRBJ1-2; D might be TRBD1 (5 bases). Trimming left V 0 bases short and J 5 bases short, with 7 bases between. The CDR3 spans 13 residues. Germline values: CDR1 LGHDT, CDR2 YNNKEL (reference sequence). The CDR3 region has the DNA TGTGCCAGCAGCCAAGAAGCAGGGTATGGCTACACCTTC. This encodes CASSQEAGYGYTF.

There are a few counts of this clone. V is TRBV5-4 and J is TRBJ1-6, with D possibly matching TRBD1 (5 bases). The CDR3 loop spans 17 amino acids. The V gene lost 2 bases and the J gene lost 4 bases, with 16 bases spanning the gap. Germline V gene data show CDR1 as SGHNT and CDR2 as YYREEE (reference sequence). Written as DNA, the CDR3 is TGTGCCAGCAGCTTTAGCGGGGCAGAGTTTTATAATTCACCCCTCCACTTT. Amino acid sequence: CASSFSGAEFYNSPLHF. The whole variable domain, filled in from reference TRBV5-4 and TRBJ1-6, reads ETGVTQSPTHLIKTRGQQVTLRCSSQSGHNTVSWYQQALGQGPQFIFQYYREEENGRGNFPPRFSGLQFPNYSSELNVNALELDDSALYLCASSFSGAEFYNSPLHFGNGTRLTVT.

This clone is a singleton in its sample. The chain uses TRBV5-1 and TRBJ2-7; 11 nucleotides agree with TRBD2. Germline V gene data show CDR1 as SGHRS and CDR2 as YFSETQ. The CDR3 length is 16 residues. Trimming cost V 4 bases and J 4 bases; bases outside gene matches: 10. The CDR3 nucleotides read TGCGCCAGCAGCCAAATTAGCGGGGGGGCCCCGTACGAGCAGTACGTC. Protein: CASSQISGGAPYEQYV.

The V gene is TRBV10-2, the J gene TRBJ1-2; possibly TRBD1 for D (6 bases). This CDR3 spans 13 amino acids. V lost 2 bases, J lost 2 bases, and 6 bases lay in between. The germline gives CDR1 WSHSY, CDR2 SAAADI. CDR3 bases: TGCGCCAGCAGTGAGGACAGGAACTATGGCTACACCTTC. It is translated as CASSEDRNYGYTF.

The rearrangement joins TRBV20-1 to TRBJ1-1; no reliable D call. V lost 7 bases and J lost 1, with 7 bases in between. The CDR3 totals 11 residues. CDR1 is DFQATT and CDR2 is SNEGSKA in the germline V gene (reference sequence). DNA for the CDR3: TGCAGTGGACGGGGGAACACTGAAGCTTTCTTT. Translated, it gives CSGRGNTEAFF.

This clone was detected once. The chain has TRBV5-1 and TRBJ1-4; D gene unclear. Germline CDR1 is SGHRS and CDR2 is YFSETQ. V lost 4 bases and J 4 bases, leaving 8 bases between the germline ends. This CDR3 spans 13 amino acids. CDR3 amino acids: CASSGGYNEKLFF. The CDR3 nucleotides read TGCGCCAGCAGCGGAGGGTATAATGAAAAACTGTTTTTT.

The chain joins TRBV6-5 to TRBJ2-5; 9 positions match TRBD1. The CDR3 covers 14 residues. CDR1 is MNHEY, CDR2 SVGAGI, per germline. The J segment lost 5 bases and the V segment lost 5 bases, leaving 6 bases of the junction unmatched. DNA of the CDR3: TGTGCCAGCAGTAATGACAGGGGGATTGAGACCCAGTACTTC. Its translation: CASSNDRGIETQYF.

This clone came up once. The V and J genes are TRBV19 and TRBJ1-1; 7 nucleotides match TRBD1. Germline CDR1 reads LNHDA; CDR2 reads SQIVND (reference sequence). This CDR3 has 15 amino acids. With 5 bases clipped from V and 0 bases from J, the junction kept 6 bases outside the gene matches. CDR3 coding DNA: TGTGCCAGTAGTCGTAGGGGGCGGATGAACACTGAAGCTTTCTTT. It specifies CASSRRGRMNTEAFF.

As DNA, the CDR3 is TGCGCCAGCAGCTTCGACAGGGTGATCGGGAACACCATATATTTT. Its translation is CASSFDRVIGNTIYF. The V and J genes are TRBV5-1 and TRBJ1-3, with 7 positions matching TRBD1. CDR1 and CDR2 from the germline V gene are SGHRS and YFSETQ. The CDR3 length is 15 residues. After removal of 2 bases from V and 7 bases from J, the junction contained 9 bases not matched to a gene.

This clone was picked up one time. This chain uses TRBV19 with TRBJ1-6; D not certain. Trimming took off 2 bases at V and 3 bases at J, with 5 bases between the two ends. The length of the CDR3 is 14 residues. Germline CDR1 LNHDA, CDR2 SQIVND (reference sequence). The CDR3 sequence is CASSITDYNSPLHF. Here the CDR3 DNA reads TGTGCCAGTAGTATAACAGACTATAATTCACCCCTCCACTTT.

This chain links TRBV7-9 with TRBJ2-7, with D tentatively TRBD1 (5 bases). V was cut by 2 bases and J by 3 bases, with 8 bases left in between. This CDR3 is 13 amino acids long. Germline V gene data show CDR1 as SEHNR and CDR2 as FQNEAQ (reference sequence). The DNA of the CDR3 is TGTGCCAGCAGCTTACCAGGGTTCTACGAGCAGTACGTC. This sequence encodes CASSLPGFYEQYV.

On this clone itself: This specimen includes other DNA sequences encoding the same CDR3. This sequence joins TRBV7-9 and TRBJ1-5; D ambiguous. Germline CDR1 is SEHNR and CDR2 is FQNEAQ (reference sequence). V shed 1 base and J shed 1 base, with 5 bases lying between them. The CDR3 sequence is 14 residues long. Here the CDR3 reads CASSLGQSNQPQHF. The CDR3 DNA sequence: TGTGCCAGCAGCTTAGGGCAGAGCAATCAGCCCCAGCATTTT.

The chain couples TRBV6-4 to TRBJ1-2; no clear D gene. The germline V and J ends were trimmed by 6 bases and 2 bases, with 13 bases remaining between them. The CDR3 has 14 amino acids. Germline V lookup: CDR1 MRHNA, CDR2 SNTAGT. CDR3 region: CASSVQPVNYGYTF. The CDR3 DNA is TGTGCCAGCAGCGTTCAACCAGTGAACTATGGCTACACCTTC.

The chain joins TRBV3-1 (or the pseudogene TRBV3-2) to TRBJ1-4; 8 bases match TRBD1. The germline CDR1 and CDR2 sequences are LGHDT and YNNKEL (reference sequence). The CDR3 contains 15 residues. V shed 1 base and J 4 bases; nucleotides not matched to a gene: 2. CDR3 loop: CASSQADRGNEKLFF. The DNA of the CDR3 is TGTGCCAGCAGCCAAGCCGACAGGGGTAATGAAAAACTGTTTTTT.

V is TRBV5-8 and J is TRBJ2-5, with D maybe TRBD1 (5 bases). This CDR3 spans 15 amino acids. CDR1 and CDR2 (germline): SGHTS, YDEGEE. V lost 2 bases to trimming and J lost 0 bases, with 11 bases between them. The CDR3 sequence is CASSFRVGDQETQYF. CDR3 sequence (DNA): TGTGCCAGCAGCTTCAGGGTAGGGGACCAAGAGACCCAGTACTTC.